This T cell receptor beta chain was identified during a study of CD8+ T cells in alopecia areata (dated by TCRdb to the late 2010s). With regard to the full study: The treated patients, all with moderate-to-severe alopecia areata, were enrolled in an open-label pilot trial of oral tofacitinib given at 5 to 10 mg twice daily. Tofacitinib was administered for 6 to 18 months, and 6 months of follow-up off drug were then conducted to assess delayed response and recurrence. Disease severity in treated patients was measured with the SALT score, which quantifies the percentage of affected scalp surface area. The study used high-throughput TCRbeta sequencing to examine T cell clonal expansion in alopecia areata, in both the C3H/HeJ mouse model and human patients. Scalp tissue and sorted CD4+ and CD8+ peripheral blood T cells from patchy and totalis/universalis alopecia areata patients and from healthy controls were covered by human TCRbeta sequencing. Tofacitinib-treated patients had biopsies at baseline and at 4 and 24 weeks of treatment, with a later scalp biopsy in several patients. Clonality in the scalp was compared among normal scalp (n=4), patchy alopecia areata scalp (n=8), and alopecia totalis/universalis scalp (n=8). RNA came from the PAXgene miRNA kit for fixed scalp, the miRNeasy kit for PBMCs, and the RNeasy kit for mouse skin. immunoSEQ multiplex PCR using 35 Vbeta forward primers and 13 Jbeta reverse primers was used to amplify TCRbeta CDR3 regions.

About this clone itself: The clone's antigen remains unknown. The sample holds no much larger clone one base away, and base qualities are not on file.

Libraries were prepared through the immunoSEQ multiplex PCR assay. For TCR sequencing, RNA was extracted from every sample and reverse transcribed into cDNA to serve as template. First-strand cDNA was synthesized using SuperScript III with a 2:1 mix of oligo-dT and random hexamers. A synthetic immune receptor repertoire was used to assess amplification bias, and residual bias was removed computationally. For the original study's pipeline: After raw reads were preprocessed to remove errors, the CDR3 was defined following IMGT conventions as running from the conserved cysteine to phenylalanine. To get clonality, Shannon entropy was normalized by log2 of the number of productive unique TCRs and the result was subtracted from 1. Scalp TCRbeta sequences were cross-referenced with sorted blood CD4 and CD8 repertoires so that the CD4 or CD8 identity of scalp clones could be inferred. TCRdb's version of the immuneACCESS table is confined to in-frame rearrangements and falls short of the full clone set. An unresolved V gene accounts for under half of the shortfall where checked; the remainder is of unknown origin. That table supplies the V and J calls and clone size; D and trimming were determined from the DNA. The sample profile shows hundreds of thousands of clones; 60% of them were found once. The ten largest make up about 0.93% of the sample.

Broad study findings and their caveats: Because the treated cohort was small and included a single nonresponder, larger studies are needed to assess links between baseline CD8+ expansion and response. Tofacitinib significantly lowered scalp clonality and the number of expanded CD8+ clones among the top 100 scalp clones. Resident alphabeta T cells in normal human skin are also sequenced, complicating scalp TCR repertoire analysis, unlike mouse skin dominated by gammadelta T cells. Lesional scalp, especially in alopecia totalis/universalis, showed higher clonality and more expanded CD8+ clones than normal scalp, suggesting antigenic drive. Shared TCR sequences between patients were less evident than in mice, which may be partly attributable to HLA diversity in the patient population. During tofacitinib treatment, many expanded lesional clones stuck around in both scalp and blood, and this persistence may partly explain why relapse happens after treatment is stopped.

The sample's treatment or condition label, in plain terms: oral pan-JAK inhibitor, 5-10 mg twice daily. Lesional scalp punch biopsies and peripheral blood were collected from alopecia areata patients. PBMCs were separated by density centrifugation and stained for CD3, CD4 and CD8, after which CD4+ and CD8+ T cells were sorted on a FACSAria. Reading from cysteine to phenylalanine, the CDR3 counts 13 amino acids. Here the CDR3 DNA is all that survives: 39 bases in frame from base 1. V has 5 bases trimmed and J has 2 bases trimmed; junction bases matching no gene number 4. As encoded in the germline V gene, CDR1 is SGHRS while CDR2 is YFSETQ.

This sequence uses TRBV5-1 and TRBJ2-7; 7 bases in the junction line up with TRBD1. The input for sequencing was CD4+ T cells sorted from blood, taken around week 54, from a patient treated with tofacitinib. This clonotype originated in a human donor with alopecia areata. Here is the DNA: TGCGCCAGCAGGACAGGGCCAACCTACGAGCAGTACTTC. Its amino acids are CASRTGPTYEQYF. With all but the CDR3 taken from the reference TRBV5-1 and TRBJ2-7 genes, the full variable domain is: KAGVTQTPRYLIKTRGQQVTLSCSPISGHRSVSWYQQTPGQGLQFLFEYFSETQRNKGNFPGRFSGRQFSNSRSEMNVSTLELGDSALYLCASRTGPTYEQYFGPGTRLTVT.